The 21 T cell receptor beta chains reported below all come from one sample, sequenced in a study of lymphopenia after photon versus proton radiotherapy. Profiled with immunoSEQ multiplex PCR; TCRdb holds only in-frame clones, not every one. This repertoire shows 23,000 or so clones, approximately 90% found once; its top ten account for approximately 18%. The sequenced sample was peripheral blood, obtained from a patient treated with photon-based radiotherapy. The source is a man aged 50 to 59 with gastric cancer.

The chain employs TRBV11-3 and TRBJ2-3; D is uncertain. Germline values: CDR1 SGHNT, CDR2 YENEEA. The V gene lost 5 bases and the J gene lost 6 bases, with 15 bases spanning the gap. CDR3 length: 14 amino acids. The CDR3: CASSLRPRADTQYF. As DNA, the CDR3 is TGTGCCAGCAGCCTCCGGCCAAGAGCGGATACGCAGTATTTT.

The chain joins TRBV5-8 to TRBJ1-5; no clear D gene. Trimming shortened V by 4 bases and J by 3 bases, and 5 bases separated the two germline ends. The length of the CDR3 is 12 residues. Germline V gene data show CDR1 as SGHTS and CDR2 as YDEGEE. The CDR3 sequence: CASSDDNQPQHF. The CDR3 nucleotides are TGTGCCAGCAGCGATGACAATCAGCCCCAGCATTTT.

The chain joins TRBV6-6 to TRBJ2-2, with a tentative D call TRBD1 (5 bases). Germline CDR1 is MNHNY and CDR2 is SVGAGI (reference sequence). The CDR3 runs 15 residues. Trimming pared 5 bases from V and 7 bases from J, leaving 17 bases between. This CDR3 is CASSILGRVGGELFF. The CDR3 bases are TGTGCCAGCAGTATCTTGGGCAGGGTTGGCGGGGAGCTGTTTTTT.

The chain employs TRBV7-3 and TRBJ2-6; weak D call: TRBD2 (5 bases). This CDR3 has 15 amino acids. With 2 bases removed from V and 3 bases from J, the gap between germline ends came to 8 bases. The germline gives CDR1 SGHTA, CDR2 FQGTGA. This CDR3 is CASSLGGSGANVLTF. CDR3 DNA sequence: TGTGCCAGCAGCTTAGGAGGAAGTGGGGCCAACGTCCTGACTTTC.

This chain links TRBV6-6 with TRBJ1-2; D is ambiguous. CDR3 length: 16 amino acids. Trimming pared 6 bases from V and 3 bases from J, leaving 20 bases between. Germline CDR1 reads MNHNY; CDR2 reads SVGAGI (reference sequence). The CDR3 sequence: CASSKGMPGRDYGYTF. The CDR3, as DNA: TGTGCCAGCAGCAAAGGGATGCCAGGACGGGACTATGGCTACACCTTC.

The chain has TRBV12-5 and TRBJ1-6, with 7 bases fitting TRBD1. J was trimmed by 10 bases and V by 1 base; bases with no gene match: 4. The germline CDR1 and CDR2 sequences are LGHNT and FRNRAP. The CDR3 is 14 amino acids. The DNA of the CDR3 is TGTGCTAGTGGTTTGGACAGGGGTGTCTCACCCCTCCACTTT. It yields the protein CASGLDRGVSPLHF.

V and J are TRBV9 and TRBJ2-7; 11 nucleotides line up with TRBD1. The germline gives CDR1 SGDLS, CDR2 YYNGEE. The CDR3 is 15 amino acids. V was clipped by 3 bases and J by 9 bases; unmatched bases: 11. CDR3 in amino acids: CASSAGQGEVIGQYF. In nucleotides, the CDR3 is TGTGCCAGCAGCGCGGGACAGGGGGAGGTTATCGGGCAGTACTTC.

The chain uses TRBV19 and TRBJ1-2; TRBD1 might be the D (6 bases). CDR3 length: 13 residues. The V end lost 3 bases, the J end lost 8 bases, and 13 bases lay between the germline ends. CDR1 and CDR2 from the germline V gene are LNHDA and SQIVND (reference sequence). CDR3 nucleotides: TGTGCCAGTAGTATCGGGGGGCAGAAAGGCTACACCTTC. It specifies CASSIGGQKGYTF.

The rearrangement links TRBV19 to TRBJ1-5, with a tentative D call TRBD1 (5 bases). The V gene lost 3 bases and the J gene lost 0 bases, with 12 bases spanning the gap. The CDR3 has 16 residues. Germline CDR1 LNHDA, CDR2 SQIVND (reference sequence). CDR3 loop: CASSIQGRASNQPQHF. CDR3 in DNA: TGTGCCAGTAGTATCCAGGGTCGCGCTAGCAATCAGCCCCAGCATTTT.

The J gene is TRBJ2-7, the V gene TRBV7-2; TRBD2 matches at 13 bases. Germline CDR1 is SGHTA and CDR2 is FQGNSA. V lost 5 bases and J lost 2; bases outside the gene matches: 3. The CDR3 runs to 15 residues. CDR3: CASSVGLAGAYEQYV. In DNA, the CDR3 is TGTGCCAGCAGCGTTGGACTAGCGGGAGCCTACGAGCAGTACGTC.

The rearrangement joins TRBV15 to TRBJ2-3; possibly TRBD2 for D (6 bases). Per germline, CDR1 LNHNV and CDR2 YYDKDF (reference sequence). The CDR3 covers 16 residues. V gave up 0 bases and J gave up 0 bases, with 10 bases separating them. The CDR3 loop is CATSRDWDLSTDTQYF. CDR3 bases: TGTGCCACCAGCAGAGATTGGGACTTAAGCACAGATACGCAGTATTTT.

The chain joins TRBV19 to TRBJ2-2, with TRBD1 as a possible D gene (6 bases). The CDR3 spans 15 residues. V shed 4 bases and J shed 5 bases, with 14 bases lying between them. CDR1 and CDR2 from the germline V gene are LNHDA and SQIVND (reference sequence). CDR3 in DNA: TGTGCCAGTAGTAGGTGGCAGGGGCTAACCGGGGAGCTGTTTTTT. Its protein is CASSRWQGLTGELFF.

This chain links TRBV2 with TRBJ1-5; D ambiguous. There are 14 residues in the CDR3. CDR1 and CDR2 from the germline V gene are SNHLY and FYNNEI. V shed 1 base and J shed 2 bases, with 6 bases lying between them. CDR3 nucleotide sequence: TGTGCCAGCAGTGAAGGGTCAGGCAATCAGCCCCAGCATTTT. It yields the protein CASSEGSGNQPQHF.

The J gene is TRBJ2-6, the V gene TRBV6-1; 10 bases are a match to TRBD1. CDR3 length: 17 amino acids. Germline V gives CDR1 MNHNS, CDR2 SASEGT. V dropped 4 bases and J dropped 2; count of bases not matched to a gene: 5. In DNA, the CDR3 is TGTGCCAGCAGTGGGACAGGGGGGGTACCTGGGGCCAACGTCCTGACTTTC. Amino acid sequence: CASSGTGGVPGANVLTF.

The CDR3 loop reads CASSESGTIADTQYF. Written as DNA, the CDR3 is TGCGCCAGCAGTGAGTCCGGGACAATTGCAGATACGCAGTATTTT. V usage is TRBV10-1 and J usage is TRBJ2-3, with D perhaps matching TRBD1 (6 bases). The germline CDR1 and CDR2 sequences are WNHNN and SYGVQD (reference sequence). The CDR3 runs to 15 residues. Trimming pared 0 bases from V and 4 bases from J, leaving 11 bases between.

V and J are TRBV15 and TRBJ1-2; 7 nucleotides match TRBD1. The V gene's germline CDR1 is LNHNV and CDR2 YYDKDF (reference sequence). This CDR3 spans 18 amino acids. V gave up 1 base and J gave up 5 bases; unmatched junction bases: 16. CDR3 sequence reads: CATSRARQLDRVRYGYTF. Here the CDR3 DNA reads TGTGCCACCAGCAGAGCCCGCCAACTAGACAGGGTGCGGTATGGCTACACCTTC.

The J gene is TRBJ2-2, the V gene TRBV7-9; D is perhaps TRBD1 or TRBD2 (6 bases each). The CDR3 has 15 residues. The V end lost 7 bases, the J end lost 6 bases, and 18 bases lay between the germline ends. Germline V lookup: CDR1 SEHNR, CDR2 FQNEAQ (reference sequence). CDR3 loop: CASTRGLEKAGELFF. The CDR3 nucleotides read TGTGCCAGCACCCGGGGGCTAGAAAAGGCCGGGGAGCTGTTTTTT.

In its sample, this clone was seen once. The chain combines TRBV5-6 with TRBJ2-7; D tentatively reads TRBD1 or TRBD2 (7 bases each). CDR1 and CDR2 from the germline V gene are SGHDT and YYEEEE. The ends were cut back, 4 bases at V and 0 bases at J, with 20 bases in the middle. The CDR3 length is 17 residues. The CDR3 DNA reads as TGTGCCAGCAGCCCGAAGGGGGCGGGGGTTCGCTCCTACGAGCAGTACTTC. This sequence encodes CASSPKGAGVRSYEQYF.

This chain connects TRBV7-9 to TRBJ1-6; D is undetermined. The germline V and J ends were trimmed by 5 bases and 5 bases, with 10 bases remaining between them. Germline CDR1 and CDR2: SEHNR and FQNEAQ (reference sequence). The CDR3 loop spans 14 amino acids. The CDR3 DNA follows: TGTGCCAGCAGCGCTTACAAGAATAATTCACCCCTCCACTTT. Translation gives CASSAYKNNSPLHF.

The chain carries TRBV11-2 and TRBJ1-4; D gene unclear. This CDR3 is built from 13 residues. Germline V gene data show CDR1 as SGHAT and CDR2 as FQNNGV. The ends were cut back, 2 bases at V and 5 bases at J, with 6 bases in the middle. The CDR3 bases are TGTGCCAGCAGCTTACCGTTGAATGAAAAACTGTTTTTT. It encodes CASSLPLNEKLFF.

The rearrangement joins TRBV7-8 to TRBJ1-5, with unresolved D. Trimming removed 3 bases at V and 0 bases at J, with 3 bases between. Germline V gene lookup returns CDR1 SGHVS and CDR2 FQNEAQ. The CDR3 is 13 residues long. CDR3 region: CASSFGSNQPQHF. Written as DNA, the CDR3 is TGTGCCAGCAGCTTCGGTAGCAATCAGCCCCAGCATTTT.